This TCR beta chain emerged from a study of Ad26.COV2.S vaccination and SARS-CoV-2 variants. Sample treatment: about 20 received Ad26.COV2.S at low or high dose, single or two shots; about 5 received placebo; per-sample allocation not given. The study sampled participants on day 63 after the first vaccine or placebo injection. TCRdb's copy holds only in-frame clones and misses some; the assay was immunoSEQ multiplex PCR. The sample carries roughly 300,000 clones, about 88% recorded once. V was shortened by 4 bases and J by 13 bases, with 17 bases between the two germline ends. This CDR3 has 14 amino acids. CDR1 SGHTA and CDR2 FQGNSA come from the germline V gene. This clone came up a few times.

The chain has TRBV7-2 and TRBJ1-6; D unclear. Sample: peripheral blood, taken in a trial of Ad26.COV2.S vaccine versus placebo. This clonotype originated in a person between 18 and 65 years old who received the Ad26.COV2.S COVID-19 vaccine or a placebo. CDR3 region: CASSSVRGWGPLHF. CDR3 bases: TGTGCCAGCAGCTCCGTGAGAGGATGGGGTCCCCTCCACTTT.